This TCR beta chain derives from a study of regulatory T cells in long-lasting Graves disease. Notes on the study in general: Public clonotype sharing was higher in persistent than newly diagnosed patients. Persistent disease was characterized by preferential usage of TRBV28, TRBJ1-2 and TRBJ2-5.

The V segment lost 0 bases and the J segment 3 bases; nucleotides outside the gene matches: 9. The CDR3 is 19 residues long. Germline CDR1 reads SGHRS; CDR2 reads YFSETQ. CDR3-region Arm-PCR and iRepertoire HTBI primers produced the TCR beta libraries. One entry per CDR3 protein results from TCRdb running MiXCR on the multiplex PCR reads. The sample lists 560,000 or so distinct CDR3 sequences, about 16% occurring once. This clonotype has only a few counts. The antigen is not known. The time point is: newly diagnosed GD, antithyroid drugs for less than 3 months. Generation of the TCR library employed RNA extracted from PBMCs. Recruitment took place at an endocrinology department in Xi'an, China. These records were also assigned to another study, of T cells in Graves' hyperthyroidism and ophthalmopathy. That paper notes: Separation of ophthalmopathy from stable hyperthyroidism was achieved by a 13 V-J model.

The TCR originated in a man aged 18 to 29 with Graves disease. This specimen was peripheral blood mononuclear cells (PBMCs), taken at new diagnosis, from a patient treated with antithyroid drugs. V gene TRBV5-1 combines with J gene TRBJ2-2, with TRBD2 matching 12 bases. The CDR3 nucleotides read TGCGCCAGCAGCTTGGATCAGCGACTAGCGGGAGTAGACACCGGGGAGCTGTTTTTT. Its protein is CASSLDQRLAGVDTGELFF.